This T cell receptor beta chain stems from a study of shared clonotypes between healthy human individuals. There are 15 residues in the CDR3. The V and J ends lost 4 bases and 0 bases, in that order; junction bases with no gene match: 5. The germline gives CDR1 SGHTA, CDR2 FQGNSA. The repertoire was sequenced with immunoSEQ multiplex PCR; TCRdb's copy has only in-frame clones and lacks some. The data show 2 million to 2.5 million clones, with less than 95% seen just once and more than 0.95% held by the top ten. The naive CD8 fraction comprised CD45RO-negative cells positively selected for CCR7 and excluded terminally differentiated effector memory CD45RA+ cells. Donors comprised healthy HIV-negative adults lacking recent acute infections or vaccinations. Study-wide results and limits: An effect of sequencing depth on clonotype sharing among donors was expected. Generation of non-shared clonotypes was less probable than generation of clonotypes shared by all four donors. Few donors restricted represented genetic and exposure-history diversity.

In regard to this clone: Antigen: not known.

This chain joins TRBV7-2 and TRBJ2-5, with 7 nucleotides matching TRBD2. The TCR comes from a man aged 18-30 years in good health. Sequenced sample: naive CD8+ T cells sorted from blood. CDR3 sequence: CASSSISGYQETQYF. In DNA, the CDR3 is TGTGCCAGCAGCTCTATTAGCGGGTACCAAGAGACCCAGTACTTC.